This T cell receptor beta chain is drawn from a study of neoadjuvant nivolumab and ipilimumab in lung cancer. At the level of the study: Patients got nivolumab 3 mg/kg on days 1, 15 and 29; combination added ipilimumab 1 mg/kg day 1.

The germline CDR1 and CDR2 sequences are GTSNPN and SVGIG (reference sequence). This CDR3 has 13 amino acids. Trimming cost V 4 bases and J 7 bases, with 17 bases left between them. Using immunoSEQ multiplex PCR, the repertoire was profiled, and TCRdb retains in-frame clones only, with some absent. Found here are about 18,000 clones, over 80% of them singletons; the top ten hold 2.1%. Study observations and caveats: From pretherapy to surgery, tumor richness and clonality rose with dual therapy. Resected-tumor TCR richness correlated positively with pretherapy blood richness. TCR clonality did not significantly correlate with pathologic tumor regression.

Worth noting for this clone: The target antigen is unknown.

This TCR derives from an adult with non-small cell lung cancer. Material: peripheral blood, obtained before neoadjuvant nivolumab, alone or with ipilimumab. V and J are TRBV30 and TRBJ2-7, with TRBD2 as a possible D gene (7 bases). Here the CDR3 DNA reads TGTGCCTGGAACTCACAGGGAGGGAGGGAGCAGTACTTC. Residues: CAWNSQGGREQYF.